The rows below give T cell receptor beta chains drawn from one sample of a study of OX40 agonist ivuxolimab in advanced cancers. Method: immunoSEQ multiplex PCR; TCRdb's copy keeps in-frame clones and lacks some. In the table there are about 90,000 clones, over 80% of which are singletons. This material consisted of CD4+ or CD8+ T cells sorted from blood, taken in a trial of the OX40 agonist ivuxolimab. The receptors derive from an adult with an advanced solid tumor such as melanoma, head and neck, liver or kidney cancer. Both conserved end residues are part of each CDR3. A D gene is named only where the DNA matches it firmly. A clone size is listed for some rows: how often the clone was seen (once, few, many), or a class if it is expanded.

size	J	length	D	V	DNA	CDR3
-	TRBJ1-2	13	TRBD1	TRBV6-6	TGTGCCAGCAGTTCGACAGGGGATCGGGGCTACACCTTC	CASSSTGDRGYTF
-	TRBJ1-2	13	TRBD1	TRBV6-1	TGTGCCACCCACGGAGACAGGGGGTATGGCTACACCTTC	CATHGDRGYGYTF
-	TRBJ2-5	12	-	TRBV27	TGTGCCAGCAGTTTAGTGGGTGGGACCCAGTACTTC	CASSLVGGTQYF
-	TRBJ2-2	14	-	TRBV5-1	TGCGCCAGCAGCTTGGCGGGTTGGACCGGGGAGCTGTTTTTT	CASSLAGWTGELFF
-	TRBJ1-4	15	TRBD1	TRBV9	TGTGCCAGCAGCGTAGCTGGACAGGGCGATGGGAAACTGTTTTTT	CASSVAGQGDGKLFF
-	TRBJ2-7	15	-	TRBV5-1	TGCGCCAGCAGCTTGTTCGCGGGAAGGTCCTACGAGCAGTACTTC	CASSLFAGRSYEQYF
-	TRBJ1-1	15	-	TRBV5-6	TGTGCCAGCAGCTTGGAGCAGGGACCGAGAGGTGGAGCTTTCTTT	CASSLEQGPRGGAFF
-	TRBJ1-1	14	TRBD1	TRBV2	TGTGCCAGCAGTGGACAGGGAAGGGACACTGAAGCTTTCTTT	CASSGQGRDTEAFF
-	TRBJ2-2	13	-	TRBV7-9	TGTGCCAGCAGCTTAGCGCCCACCGGGGAGCTGTTTTTT	CASSLAPTGELFF
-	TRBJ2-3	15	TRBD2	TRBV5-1	TGCGCCAGCAGCTTAAAAGCGGGAGGGACAGATACGCAGTATTTT	CASSLKAGGTDTQYF
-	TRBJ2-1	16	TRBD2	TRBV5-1	TGCGCCAGCAGCGACCCTACTAGCGGGTTTTACAATGAGCAGTTCTTC	CASSDPTSGFYNEQFF
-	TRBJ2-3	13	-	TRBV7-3	TGTGCCAGCAGCCTCCAAAGCACAGATACGCAGTATTTT	CASSLQSTDTQYF
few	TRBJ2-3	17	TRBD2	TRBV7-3	TGTGCCAGCAGCTTATATCTAGCGGGAGAATTTACAGATACGCAGTATTTT	CASSLYLAGEFTDTQYF
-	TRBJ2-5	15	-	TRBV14	TGTGCCAGCAGCCTATTCCCCACGGGCCAAGAGACCCAGTACTTC	CASSLFPTGQETQYF
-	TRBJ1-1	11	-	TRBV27	TGTGCCAGCAGTGAAGGTACTGAAGCTTTCTTT	CASSEGTEAFF
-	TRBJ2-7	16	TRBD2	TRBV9	TGTGCCAGCAGCGTAGAAGCGGGAGGGAAAAAGAACGAGCAGTACTTC	CASSVEAGGKKNEQYF
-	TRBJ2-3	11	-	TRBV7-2	TGTGCCAGCAGGGGCACAGATACGCAGTATTTT	CASRGTDTQYF
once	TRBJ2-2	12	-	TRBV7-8	TGTGCCAGCAGCTTAGTAGACGGGGAGCTGTTTTTT	CASSLVDGELFF
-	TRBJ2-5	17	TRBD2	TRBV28	TGTGCCAGCAGTTTGAGGGGACTAGCGGGACCAGGCGAGACCCAGTACTTC	CASSLRGLAGPGETQYF
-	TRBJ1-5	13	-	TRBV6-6	TGTGCCACGGGGGGAGAAAGCAATCAGCCCCAGCATTTT	CATGGESNQPQHF